This T cell receptor beta chain was identified in a study of lymphopenia after photon versus proton radiotherapy. The V and J ends lost 6 bases and 6 bases, in that order; junction bases with no gene match: 6. Germline-derived CDR1 and CDR2 are KGHSH and LQKENI. The CDR3 extends over 14 amino acids. TCRdb's table, derived via immunoSEQ multiplex PCR, lists solely in-frame clones and lacks some. Among tens of thousands of clones listed, over 70% were seen once. The receptor was isolated from a man in his sixties with pancreatic cancer. The source material was peripheral blood, sampled from a patient treated with proton-based radiotherapy. The chain couples TRBV18 to TRBJ2-1; 9 positions agree with TRBD1. The chain's CDR3 is CASSQRQGGNEQFF. The CDR3, as DNA: TGTGCCAGCTCCCAAAGACAGGGGGGCAATGAGCAGTTCTTC.